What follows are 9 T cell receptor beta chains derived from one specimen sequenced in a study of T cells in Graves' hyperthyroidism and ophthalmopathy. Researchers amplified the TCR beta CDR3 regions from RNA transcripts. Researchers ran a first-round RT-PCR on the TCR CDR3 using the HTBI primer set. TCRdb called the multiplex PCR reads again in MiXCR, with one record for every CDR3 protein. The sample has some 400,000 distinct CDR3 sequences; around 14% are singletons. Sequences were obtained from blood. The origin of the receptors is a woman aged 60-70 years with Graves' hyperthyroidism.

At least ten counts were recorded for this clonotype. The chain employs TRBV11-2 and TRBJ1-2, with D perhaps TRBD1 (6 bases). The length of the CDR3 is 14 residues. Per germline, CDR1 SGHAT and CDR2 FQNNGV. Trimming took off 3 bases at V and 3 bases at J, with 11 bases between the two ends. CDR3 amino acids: CASSFDRQDYGYTF. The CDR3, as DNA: TGTGCCAGCAGCTTCGACAGGCAAGACTATGGCTACACCTTC.

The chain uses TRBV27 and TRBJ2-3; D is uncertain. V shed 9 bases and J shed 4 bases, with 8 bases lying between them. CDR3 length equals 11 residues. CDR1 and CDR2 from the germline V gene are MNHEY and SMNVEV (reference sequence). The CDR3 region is CASWTADTQYF. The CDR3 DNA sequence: TGTGCCAGTTGGACGGCAGATACGCAGTATTTT.

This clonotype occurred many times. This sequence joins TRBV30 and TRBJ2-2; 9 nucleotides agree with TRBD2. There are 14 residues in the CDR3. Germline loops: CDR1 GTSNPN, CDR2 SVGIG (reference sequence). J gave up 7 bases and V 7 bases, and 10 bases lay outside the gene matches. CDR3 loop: CAYHSGRRGGELFF. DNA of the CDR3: TGTGCCTACCATAGCGGGAGAAGGGGCGGGGAGCTGTTTTTT.

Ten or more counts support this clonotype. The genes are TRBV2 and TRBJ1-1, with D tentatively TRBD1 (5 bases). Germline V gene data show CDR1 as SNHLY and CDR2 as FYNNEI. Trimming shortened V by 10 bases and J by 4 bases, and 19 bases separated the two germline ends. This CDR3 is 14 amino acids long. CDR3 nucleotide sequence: TGTGCCACCCTGATCGCTCCTGGGGGCACTGAAGCTTTCTTT. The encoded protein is CATLIAPGGTEAFF.

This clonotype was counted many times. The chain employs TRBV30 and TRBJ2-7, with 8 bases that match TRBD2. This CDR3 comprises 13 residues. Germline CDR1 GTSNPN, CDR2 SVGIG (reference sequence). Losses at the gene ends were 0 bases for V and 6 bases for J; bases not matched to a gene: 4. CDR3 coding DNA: TGTGCCTGGAGTGTACTAAGCGGGAGCGAGCAGTACTTC. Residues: CAWSVLSGSEQYF.

CDR3 DNA sequence: TGTGCTAGTGGTTTGCCTAATAGGGACGAGCAGTACTTC. The encoded protein is CASGLPNRDEQYF. The rearrangement joins TRBV12-5 to TRBJ2-7; D ambiguous. The V gene lost 2 bases and the J gene lost 5 bases, with 10 bases spanning the gap. CDR3 size: 13 residues. The germline V gene has CDR1 LGHNT and CDR2 FRNRAP.

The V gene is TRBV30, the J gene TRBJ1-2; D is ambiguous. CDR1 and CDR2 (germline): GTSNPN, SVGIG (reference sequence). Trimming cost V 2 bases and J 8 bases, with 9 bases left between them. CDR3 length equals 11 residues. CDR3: CAWSWTSGYTF. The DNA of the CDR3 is TGTGCCTGGAGTTGGACTAGCGGCTACACCTTC.

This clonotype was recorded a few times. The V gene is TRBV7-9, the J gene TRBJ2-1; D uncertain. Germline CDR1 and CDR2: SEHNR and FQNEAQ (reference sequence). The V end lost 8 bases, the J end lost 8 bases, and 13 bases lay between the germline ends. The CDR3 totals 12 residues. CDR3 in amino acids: CASVGSGYEQFF. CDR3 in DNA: TGTGCCAGCGTAGGAAGTGGGTATGAGCAGTTCTTC.

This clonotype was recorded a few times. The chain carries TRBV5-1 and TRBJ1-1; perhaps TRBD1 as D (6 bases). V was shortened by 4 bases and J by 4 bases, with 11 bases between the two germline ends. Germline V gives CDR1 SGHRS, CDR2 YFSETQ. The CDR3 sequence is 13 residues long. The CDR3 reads CASSPQGTTEAFF. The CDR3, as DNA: TGCGCCAGCAGCCCCCAGGGGACCACTGAAGCTTTCTTT.